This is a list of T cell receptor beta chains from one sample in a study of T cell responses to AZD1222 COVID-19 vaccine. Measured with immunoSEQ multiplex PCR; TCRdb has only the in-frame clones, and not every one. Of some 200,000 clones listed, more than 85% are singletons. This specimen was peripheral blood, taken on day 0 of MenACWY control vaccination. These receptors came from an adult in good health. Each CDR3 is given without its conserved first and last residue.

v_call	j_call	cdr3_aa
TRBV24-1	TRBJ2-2	ATSPRRGNTGELF
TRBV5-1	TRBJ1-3	ASSPRSQGSSGNTIY
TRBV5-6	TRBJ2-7	AGSPLAGGLSYEQY
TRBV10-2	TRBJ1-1	ASSEKAVNTEAF
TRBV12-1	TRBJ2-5	ASSFVGRGETQY
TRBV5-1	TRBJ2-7	ASSLETNHEQY
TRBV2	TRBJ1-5	ASRRQHSNQPQH
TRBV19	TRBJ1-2	ASSSGTGVRGYT
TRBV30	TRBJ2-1	AWSVQAGKNEQF
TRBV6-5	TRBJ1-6	ASRHGQGVDSPLH
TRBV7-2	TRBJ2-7	ASSDYAGTGSYEQY